The sequence of this T cell receptor beta chain was determined in a study of CD8 T cells in Susac syndrome. The V gene end was trimmed by 8 bases and the J gene end by 1 base; junction bases not matched to a gene: 6. This CDR3 has 13 amino acids. Germline CDR1 reads SQVTM; CDR2 reads ANQGSEA. Random hexamers served to reverse transcribe roughly 0.5 to 1 ug RNA. The amplification used immunoSEQ multiplex PCR on TCR beta CDR3; it spanned 54 Vbeta and 13 Jbeta. A single record per CDR3 protein comes from TCRdb applying MiXCR to the immunoSEQ multiplex PCR reads. The table shows about 70,000 distinct CDR3 sequences, with over 95% occurring only once. The study, taken as a whole, reports: The study conceded that its TCR sequencing and HLA analysis involved relatively few individuals.

To note about this clonotype: Its specificity is not known.

The chain has TRBV29-1 and TRBJ1-1; 8 bases agree with TRBD1. The sequence derives from a human donor with multiple sclerosis. What was sequenced was CD4+ T cells from PBMCs. CDR3 DNA: TGCAGCACTCGGACAGGGCCGAACACTGAAGCTTTCTTT. Encoded protein: CSTRTGPNTEAFF. Full variable domain (outside the CDR3, taken from reference TRBV29-1 and TRBJ1-1): SAVISQKPSRDICQRGTSLTIQCQVDSQVTMMFWYRQQPGQSLTLIATANQGSEATYESGFVIDKFPISRPNLTFSTLTVSNMSPEDSSIYLCSTRTGPNTEAFFGQGTRLTVV.